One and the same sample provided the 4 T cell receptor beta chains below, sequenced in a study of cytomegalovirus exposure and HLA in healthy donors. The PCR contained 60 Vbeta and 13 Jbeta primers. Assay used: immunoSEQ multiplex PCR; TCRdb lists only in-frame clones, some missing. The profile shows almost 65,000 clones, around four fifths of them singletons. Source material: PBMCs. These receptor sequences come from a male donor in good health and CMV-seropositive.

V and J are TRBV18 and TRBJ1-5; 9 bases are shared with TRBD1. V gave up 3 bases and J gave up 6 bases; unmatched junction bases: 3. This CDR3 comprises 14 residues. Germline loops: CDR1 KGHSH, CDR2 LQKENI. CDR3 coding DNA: TGTGCCAGCTCACCGGGACAGGGTTCTCAGCCCCAGCATTTT. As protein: CASSPGQGSQPQHF.

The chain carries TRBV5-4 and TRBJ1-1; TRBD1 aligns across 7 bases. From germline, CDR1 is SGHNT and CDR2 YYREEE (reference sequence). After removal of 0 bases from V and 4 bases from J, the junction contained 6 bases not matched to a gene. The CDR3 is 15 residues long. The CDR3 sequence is CASSLGGGAGTEAFF. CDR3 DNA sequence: TGTGCCAGCAGCTTGGGAGGGGGCGCGGGCACTGAAGCTTTCTTT.

DNA of the CDR3: TGCAGCGTTGAAGATCGGAGGGGGGGGAACACCGGGGAGCTGTTTTTT. This encodes CSVEDRRGGNTGELFF. This chain uses TRBV29-1 with TRBJ2-2; D is possibly TRBD2 (7 bases). Germline CDR1 SQVTM, CDR2 ANQGSEA. This CDR3 region has 16 residues. The V gene lost 0 bases and the J gene lost 1 base, with 12 bases spanning the gap.

The CDR3 is CASSPGGSSYEQYF. The CDR3 DNA reads TGTGCCAGCAGTCCGGGGGGGAGCTCCTACGAGCAGTACTTC. The chain recombines TRBV6-1 with TRBJ2-7; 8 bases are shared with TRBD2. The J segment lost 0 bases and the V segment lost 5 bases, leaving 3 bases of the junction unmatched. The CDR3 extends over 14 amino acids. CDR1 MNHNS and CDR2 SASEGT come from the germline V gene.